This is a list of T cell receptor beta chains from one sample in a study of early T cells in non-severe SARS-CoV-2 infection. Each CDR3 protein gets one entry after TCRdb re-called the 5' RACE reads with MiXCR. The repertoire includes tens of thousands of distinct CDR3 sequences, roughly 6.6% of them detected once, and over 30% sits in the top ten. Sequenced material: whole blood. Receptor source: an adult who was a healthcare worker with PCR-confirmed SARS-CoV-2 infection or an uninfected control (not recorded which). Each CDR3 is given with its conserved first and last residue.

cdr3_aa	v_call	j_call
CASSDPSGRSYNEQFF	TRBV6-1	TRBJ2-1
CASSLQGALLGTGELFF	TRBV6-1	TRBJ2-2
CASSFGWGTGLRDTQYF	TRBV19	TRBJ2-3
CASSLGIGVKINEQFF	TRBV28	TRBJ2-1
CATRSGPYEQYF	TRBV10-3	TRBJ2-7
CASTSGQVNTGELFF	TRBV12-3/TRBV12-4	TRBJ2-2
CASSLGPSGGYNEQFF	TRBV11-2	TRBJ2-1
CASNIGTSGGKRTDTQYF	TRBV11-2	TRBJ2-3
CASSLWGQTTDTQYF	TRBV6-1	TRBJ2-3
CASRTGYSSYEQYF	TRBV11-2	TRBJ2-7
CASSLPGRRLYEQYF	TRBV5-4	TRBJ2-7
CASSFAPGTQYNEQFF	TRBV7-6	TRBJ2-1
CASSQALEQGEEKLFF	TRBV4-2	TRBJ1-4
CASSLPPDQQYF	TRBV28	TRBJ2-7
CASSLQARYEQYF	TRBV12-3/TRBV12-4	TRBJ2-7
CASSSYRDTNYGYTF	TRBV7-2	TRBJ1-2
CSARRGGGSYEQYF	TRBV20-1	TRBJ2-7
CASSLFRSTDTQYF	TRBV7-2	TRBJ2-3
CASYRDRNTDTQYF	TRBV12-3/TRBV12-4	TRBJ2-3
CASSPVGWATDTQYF	TRBV5-5	TRBJ2-3
CSARPPHGTGEAFF	TRBV20-1	TRBJ1-1
CASSLEQRVSDTQYF	TRBV5-4	TRBJ2-3
CASSFRMAPLHF	TRBV5-6	TRBJ1-6
CASSFTGQGGYTF	TRBV7-6	TRBJ1-2
CASSTTGPSYEQYF	TRBV12-3/TRBV12-4	TRBJ2-7
CASSLAGTSGRGGGGELFF	TRBV12-3/TRBV12-4	TRBJ2-2
CSAGLAGVHNEQFF	TRBV20-1	TRBJ2-1
CASSPARQETQYF	TRBV7-8	TRBJ2-5
CASSLSGGLYQETQYF	TRBV27	TRBJ2-5
CASSFGGRTDTQYF	TRBV7-9	TRBJ2-3
CASSPRTSGRLWQFF	TRBV7-2	TRBJ2-1